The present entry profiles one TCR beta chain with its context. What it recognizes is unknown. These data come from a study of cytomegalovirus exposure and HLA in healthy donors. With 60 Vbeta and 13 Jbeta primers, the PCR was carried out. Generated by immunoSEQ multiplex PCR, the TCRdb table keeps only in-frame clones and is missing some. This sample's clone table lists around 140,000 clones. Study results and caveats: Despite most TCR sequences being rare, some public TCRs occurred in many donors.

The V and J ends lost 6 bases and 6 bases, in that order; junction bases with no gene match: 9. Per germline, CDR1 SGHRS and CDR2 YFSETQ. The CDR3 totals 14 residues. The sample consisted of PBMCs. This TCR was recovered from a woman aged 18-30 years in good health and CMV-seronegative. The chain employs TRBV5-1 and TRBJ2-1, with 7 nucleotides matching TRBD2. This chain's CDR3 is CASTWGGAGNEQFF. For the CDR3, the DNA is TGCGCCAGCACCTGGGGGGGAGCAGGCAATGAGCAGTTCTTC. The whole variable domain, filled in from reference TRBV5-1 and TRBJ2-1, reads KAGVTQTPRYLIKTRGQQVTLSCSPISGHRSVSWYQQTPGQGLQFLFEYFSETQRNKGNFPGRFSGRQFSNSRSEMNVSTLELGDSALYLCASTWGGAGNEQFFGPGTRLTVL.